The 22 T cell receptor beta chains listed next were all sequenced from one sample in a study of control samples from healthy donors and cancer patients. Repertoires were generated with immunoSEQ multiplex PCR, while TCRdb's copy carries only in-frame clones and drops some. Of a few hundred thousand clones detected, about 93% appear once; the ten largest clones hold over 5.5%. Sequenced sample: PBMCs. The receptor set was obtained from a man aged 40-55 years with head and neck cancer.

Note on this clone: The same CDR3 arises from other DNA sequences in this sample as well. The rearrangement uses TRBV5-1 and TRBJ2-3, with 7 bases lining up with TRBD2. This CDR3 has 15 amino acids. The V and J ends lost 0 bases and 0 bases, in that order; junction bases with no gene match: 1. The V gene's germline CDR1 is SGHRS and CDR2 YFSETQ. The CDR3 DNA reads TGCGCCAGCAGCTTGGCTAGCGGAAGCACAGATACGCAGTATTTT. Its translation is CASSLASGSTDTQYF.

The chain uses TRBV27 and TRBJ2-7, with TRBD1 matching 12 bases. Per the germline V gene, CDR1 is MNHEY and CDR2 is SMNVEV (reference sequence). V was pared by 5 bases and J by 4 bases, with 3 bases of the junction left unmatched. The CDR3 spans 14 residues. The CDR3 DNA reads TGTGCCAGCAGTCGGGACAGGGGGCCGTACGAGCAGTACTTC. Protein product: CASSRDRGPYEQYF.

The chain combines TRBV7-9 with TRBJ1-2, with TRBD1 matching 9 bases. Trimming removed 5 bases from V and 4 bases from J; junction bases left unmatched: 8. The CDR3 runs to 15 residues. In germline, CDR1 is SEHNR, CDR2 FQNEAQ (reference sequence). The DNA for the CDR3 is TGTGCCAGCAGCACCACAGGGGGCTTCGGCTATGGCTACACCTTC. It is translated as CASSTTGGFGYGYTF.

The chain joins TRBV28 to TRBJ1-2; 7 positions match TRBD1. Losses at the gene ends were 4 bases for V and 4 bases for J; bases not matched to a gene: 12. The CDR3 loop spans 16 amino acids. Germline assignment: CDR1 MDHEN and CDR2 SYDVKM. CDR3: CASSSPGEGASYGYTF. CDR3 DNA sequence: TGTGCCAGCAGTTCCCCCGGGGAGGGGGCGAGCTATGGCTACACCTTC.

In DNA form, the CDR3 reads TGTGCCAGCAGCCAAGAGTCAGGGGCTGGCTACACCTTC. Its translation: CASSQESGAGYTF. This chain connects TRBV4-2 to TRBJ1-2, with a weak D call TRBD1 (6 bases). CDR1 is LGHNA, CDR2 YNFKEQ, per germline. The CDR3 runs 13 residues. Between the trimmed V and J ends, which lost 0 bases and 7 bases, there was a span of 9 bases.

V usage is TRBV27 and J usage is TRBJ1-2; unclear D gene. The CDR3 is made up of 13 amino acids. Germline lookup yields CDR1 MNHEY and CDR2 SMNVEV (reference sequence). Trimming removed 8 bases from V and 8 bases from J, with 18 bases in between. The CDR3 nucleotides are TGTGCCAGCCAGAACAGTGGGAGCCGAGGCTACACCTTC. This encodes CASQNSGSRGYTF.

The chain employs TRBV10-3 and TRBJ1-5; a possible D gene is TRBD1 (6 bases). CDR3 length equals 14 residues. The germline V gene encodes CDR1 ENHRY and CDR2 SYGVKD. The V end was cut by 6 bases, the J end by 1 base, with 10 bases between. CDR3 nucleotides: TGTGCCATCAGCTATGACAGGAGCAATCAGCCCCAGCATTTT. It codes for CAISYDRSNQPQHF.

This clone was detected once. The chain combines TRBV6-5 with TRBJ1-1; the D is unclear. The germline V gene encodes CDR1 MNHEY and CDR2 SVGAGI. The ends were cut back, 0 bases at V and 1 base at J, with 9 bases in the middle. The CDR3 loop spans 15 amino acids. The CDR3 loop is CASSYSPLQNTEAFF. Written as DNA, the CDR3 is TGTGCCAGCAGTTACTCACCACTTCAGAACACTGAAGCTTTCTTT.

This sequence joins TRBV6-1 and TRBJ1-2; D is ambiguous. Between the trimmed V and J ends, which lost 2 bases and 3 bases, there was a span of 4 bases. CDR3 size: 12 residues. Germline V gene lookup returns CDR1 MNHNS and CDR2 SASEGT. The CDR3 DNA is TGTGCCAGCAGTGAAAACTACTATGGCTACACCTTC. It yields the protein CASSENYYGYTF.

The gene calls are TRBV9 and TRBJ2-7; possible D gene TRBD1, 5 bases. The CDR3 consists of 14 residues. Per the germline V gene, CDR1 is SGDLS and CDR2 is YYNGEE. V dropped 4 bases and J dropped 0 bases, with 11 bases sitting between them. In DNA form, the CDR3 reads TGTGCCAGCAGCACCCAGGGTTTCTCCTACGAGCAGTACTTC. It specifies CASSTQGFSYEQYF. Supplemented by reference TRBV9 and TRBJ2-7, the full variable domain reads DSGVTQTPKHLITATGQRVTLRCSPRSGDLSVYWYQQSLDQGLQFLIQYYNGEERAKGNILERFSAQQFPDLHSELNLSSLELGDSALYFCASSTQGFSYEQYFGPGTRLTVT.

The V gene is TRBV25-1, the J gene TRBJ1-4, with D unresolved. This CDR3 has 15 amino acids. Per the germline V gene, CDR1 is MGHDK and CDR2 is SYGVNS. Trimming removed 4 bases from V and 3 bases from J, with 12 bases in between. Here the CDR3 DNA reads TGTGCCAGCAGTGGAGAATGGACCGCTAATGAAAAACTGTTTTTT. This gives the protein CASSGEWTANEKLFF. Filled out from reference TRBV25-1 and TRBJ1-4, the complete variable domain reads EADIYQTPRYLVIGTGKKITLECSQTMGHDKMYWYQQDPGMELHLIHYSYGVNSTEKGDLSSESTVSRIRTEHFPLTLESARPSHTSQYLCASSGEWTANEKLFFGSGTQLSVL.

This chain links TRBV7-2 with TRBJ2-2, with D possibly matching TRBD1 (5 bases). There are 17 residues in the CDR3. CDR1 SGHTA and CDR2 FQGNSA come from the germline V gene. Trimming left V 3 bases short and J 1 base short, with 15 bases between. CDR3 nucleotides: TGTGCCAGCAGCTTTCACAGGCTAAACCTGAACACCGGGGAGCTGTTTTTT. It specifies CASSFHRLNLNTGELFF.

The rearrangement joins TRBV12-5 to TRBJ1-1; no firm D call. V was clipped by 2 bases and J by 0 bases, with 10 bases between them. The CDR3 has 15 amino acids. Germline V gives CDR1 LGHNT, CDR2 FRNRAP. For the CDR3, the DNA is TGTGCTAGTGGTTTGCTACACGGGTTGAACACTGAAGCTTTCTTT. It encodes CASGLLHGLNTEAFF.

The chain recombines TRBV5-6 with TRBJ2-3, with 11 bases that match TRBD2. The CDR3 consists of 14 residues. V trimming: 6 bases; J trimming: 5 bases; junction bases outside the gene matches: 5. CDR1 and CDR2 from the germline V gene are SGHDT and YYEEEE. DNA of the CDR3: TGTGCCAGCAAAAATGGACTAGCGGGAGATACGCAGTATTTT. Amino acids: CASKNGLAGDTQYF.

This chain connects TRBV19 to TRBJ1-1; a possible D gene is TRBD1 (6 bases). The V end was cut by 8 bases, the J end by 0 bases, with 10 bases between. The germline V gene encodes CDR1 LNHDA and CDR2 SQIVND (reference sequence). The length of the CDR3 is 13 residues. CDR3 region: CASQGNMNTEAFF. The DNA for the CDR3 is TGTGCCAGTCAGGGGAACATGAACACTGAAGCTTTCTTT.

V usage is TRBV2 and J usage is TRBJ2-3; D gene ambiguous. V was trimmed by 5 bases and J by 0 bases, leaving 12 bases between them. This CDR3 spans 15 amino acids. Germline CDR1 is SNHLY and CDR2 is FYNNEI. The CDR3: CASSPGQLSTDTQYF. In DNA, the CDR3 is TGTGCCAGCAGTCCAGGCCAGCTGAGCACAGATACGCAGTATTTT.

This chain connects TRBV6-5 to TRBJ2-2, with D unresolved. V was cut by 2 bases and J by 2 bases, with 6 bases left in between. Per germline, CDR1 MNHEY and CDR2 SVGAGI. This CDR3 comprises 14 residues. The CDR3 DNA is TGTGCCAGCAGTTACACCCTCAACACCGGGGAGCTGTTTTTT. Its translation: CASSYTLNTGELFF.

V gene TRBV29-1 combines with J gene TRBJ2-7; a weak D match, TRBD1 (6 bases). Germline V lookup: CDR1 SQVTM, CDR2 ANQGSEA. The CDR3 extends over 12 amino acids. With 7 bases removed from V and 6 bases from J, the gap between germline ends came to 16 bases. The CDR3 sequence: CSASPTGREQYF. The CDR3 bases are TGCAGCGCCTCTCCAACAGGGCGCGAGCAGTACTTC.

V and J are TRBV5-4 and TRBJ1-6; 9 nucleotides line up with TRBD1. The J segment lost 7 bases and the V segment lost 1 base, leaving 3 bases of the junction unmatched. The CDR3 has 15 amino acids. Germline CDR1 reads SGHNT; CDR2 reads YYREEE (reference sequence). CDR3 loop: CASSLPGTGNSPLHF. The CDR3 bases are TGTGCCAGCAGCTTGCCCGGGACAGGGAATTCACCCCTCCACTTT.

This chain joins TRBV7-8 and TRBJ1-1; D is uncertain. V lost 5 bases and J lost 7, with 14 bases in between. From germline, CDR1 is SGHVS and CDR2 FQNEAQ. CDR3 length: 13 amino acids. CDR3 amino acids: CASSIRSGIEAFF. The CDR3 bases are TGTGCCAGCAGCATAAGGTCAGGAATTGAAGCTTTCTTT.

V and J are TRBV24-1 and TRBJ1-2, with 7 positions matching TRBD1. The junction had 8 bases not matched to a gene; V was cut back by 6 bases and J by 8 bases. The length of the CDR3 is 13 residues. Per germline, CDR1 KGHDR and CDR2 SFDVKD. The CDR3 region is CATSPTGRSGYTF. The CDR3 nucleotides read TGTGCCACCAGTCCGACAGGGAGAAGCGGCTACACCTTC.

V gene TRBV27 combines with J gene TRBJ2-7; perhaps TRBD2 as D (7 bases). The CDR3 totals 15 residues. CDR1 and CDR2 (germline): MNHEY, SMNVEV (reference sequence). V lost 1 base to trimming and J lost 6 bases, with 16 bases between them. The CDR3: CASSLWGGRMGEQYF. The CDR3 bases are TGTGCCAGCAGTTTATGGGGGGGGCGAATGGGCGAGCAGTACTTC.